The next 5 T cell receptor beta chains were all read from a single sample in a study of cytomegalovirus exposure and HLA in healthy donors. PCR primers comprised 60 Vbeta and 13 Jbeta primers. Clones were read by immunoSEQ multiplex PCR, and TCRdb kept only the in-frame ones, dropping some. Among some 150,000 clones listed, 70% to 80% were seen once. The sample consisted of PBMCs. These receptors were obtained from a man in his thirties or forties in good health and CMV-seropositive.

This rearrangement joins TRBV29-1 to TRBJ2-3; 9 bases fit TRBD1. The CDR3 totals 16 residues. V shed 5 bases and J 0 bases; nucleotides not matched to a gene: 9. Germline V gene sequence: CDR1 SQVTM, CDR2 ANQGSEA. The CDR3 region is CSVFPGQGPSTDTQYF. The CDR3 DNA reads TGCAGCGTTTTTCCGGGACAGGGCCCTAGCACAGATACGCAGTATTTT.

J is TRBJ2-3 and V is TRBV13; perhaps TRBD1 as D (6 bases). This CDR3 region has 15 residues. The germline gives CDR1 PRHDT, CDR2 FYEKMQ (reference sequence). The V end lost 1 base, the J end lost 0 bases, and 8 bases lay between the germline ends. The CDR3 region has the DNA TGTGCCAGCAGCTTAGTCAGGGGAAGCACAGATACGCAGTATTTT. Encoded protein: CASSLVRGSTDTQYF.

The V gene is TRBV10-1, the J gene TRBJ2-7, with TRBD1 matching 11 bases. The CDR3 length is 15 residues. V dropped 4 bases and J dropped 5; count of bases not matched to a gene: 7. Germline CDR1 is WNHNN and CDR2 is SYGVQD (reference sequence). In DNA form, the CDR3 reads TGCGCCAGCAGTGGCCCGGGACAGGGGGACCACGAGCAGTACTTC. As protein: CASSGPGQGDHEQYF.

This chain uses TRBV5-6 with TRBJ2-7; D is undetermined. Trimming removed 2 bases from V and 3 bases from J, with 9 bases in between. Germline-derived CDR1 and CDR2 are SGHDT and YYEEEE. The CDR3 contains 13 residues. In DNA, the CDR3 is TGTGCCAGCAGCTTACCCTACCACTACGAGCAGTACTTC. As protein: CASSLPYHYEQYF.

This clone was counted only a few times. The chain couples TRBV10-3 to TRBJ1-4; the match to TRBD1 covers 10 bases. Per the germline V gene, CDR1 is ENHRY and CDR2 is SYGVKD. The CDR3 consists of 13 residues. With 6 bases clipped from V and 6 bases from J, the junction kept 1 base outside the gene matches. The CDR3 loop reads CAIRGTGDEKLFF. CDR3 DNA sequence: TGTGCCATCAGGGGGACAGGGGATGAAAAACTGTTTTTT.